These T cell receptor beta chains were read from a single sample in a study of Ad26.COV2.S vaccination and SARS-CoV-2 variants. Profiled with immunoSEQ multiplex PCR; TCRdb holds only in-frame clones, not every one. In the table there are 300,000 to 400,000 clones, 86% of which are singletons. The sequencing here drew on peripheral blood, taken in a trial of Ad26.COV2.S vaccine versus placebo. The receptors here all came from a person aged 18 to 65 who received the Ad26.COV2.S COVID-19 vaccine or a placebo. The CDR3 runs from the conserved cysteine through the conserved F or W. The D gene is left open where the match is weak. The size entry is marked missing in some rows and otherwise reads once, few, many or a size class.

j_gene	abundance	d_gene	v_gene	CDR3aa	CDR3nt
TRBJ2-3	-	TRBD2	TRBV24-1	CATSDNGASGGPDTQYF	TGTGCCACCAGTGATAACGGGGCTAGCGGGGGCCCGGATACGCAGTATTTT
TRBJ1-1	-	-	TRBV7-9	CASSLGENTEAFF	TGTGCCAGCAGCTTAGGAGAAAACACTGAAGCTTTCTTT
TRBJ2-2	-	-	TRBV6-1	CASSEQALMNTGELFF	TGTGCCAGCAGTGAACAGGCCCTAATGAACACCGGGGAGCTGTTTTTT
TRBJ2-7	-	-	TRBV19	CASSIGRGTNEQYF	TGTGCCAGTAGTATTGGCCGGGGGACGAACGAGCAGTACTTC
TRBJ2-7	-	TRBD1	TRBV7-8	CASSVKMRDRSTSSYEQYF	TGTGCCAGCAGCGTTAAGATGAGGGACAGGTCAACCAGCTCCTACGAGCAGTACTTC
TRBJ1-4	-	-	TRBV5-1	CASSLGITNEKLFF	TGCGCCAGCAGCTTGGGGATAACTAATGAAAAACTGTTTTTT
TRBJ1-2	-	TRBD1	TRBV19	CASSRGTGQTYTF	TGTGCCAGTAGCCGTGGGACAGGCCAAACCTACACCTTC
TRBJ2-5	-	TRBD2	TRBV7-2	CASSLRLAGQETQYF	TGTGCCAGCAGCCTACGACTAGCGGGGCAAGAGACCCAGTACTTC
TRBJ2-7	-	-	TRBV9	CASAGTPLTVQYF	TGTGCCAGCGCAGGAACCCCTCTTACTGTGCAGTACTTC
TRBJ2-1	-	TRBD2	TRBV27	CASSLSRLVLGGGVWNEQFF	TGTGCCAGCAGTTTATCACGGCTGGTTCTAGGCGGGGGGGTTTGGAATGAGCAGTTCTTC
TRBJ1-5	-	TRBD1	TRBV28	CASSSGQGVGQPQHF	TGTGCCAGCAGTTCGGGACAGGGGGTAGGTCAGCCCCAGCATTTT
TRBJ1-1	-	-	TRBV7-2	CASSPGQSNTEAFF	TGTGCCAGCAGCCCGGGACAATCGAACACTGAAGCTTTCTTT
TRBJ1-1	-	TRBD1	TRBV19	CASREQGGTEAFF	TGTGCCAGTAGAGAACAGGGGGGAACTGAAGCTTTCTTT
TRBJ2-1	-	TRBD2	TRBV3-1/TRBV3-2	CASSPRTGGPYNEQFF	TGTGCCAGCAGCCCAAGGACGGGAGGACCCTACAATGAGCAGTTCTTC
TRBJ2-2	few	-	TRBV3-1/TRBV3-2	CASSQDPGGNTGELFF	TGTGCCAGCAGCCAAGATCCCGGGGGGAACACCGGGGAGCTGTTTTTT
TRBJ1-5	few	TRBD1	TRBV30	CAWRDRLSNQPQHF	TGTGCCTGGAGGGACAGGCTTAGCAATCAGCCCCAGCATTTT
TRBJ2-5	few	TRBD2	TRBV10-1	CASSPIGGGQETQYF	TGCGCCAGCAGTCCGATTGGGGGGGGTCAAGAGACCCAGTACTTC
TRBJ2-7	-	TRBD1	TRBV30	CAWSAGQGFYEQYF	TGTGCCTGGAGTGCAGGACAGGGGTTTTACGAGCAGTACTTC
TRBJ1-5	few	TRBD1	TRBV20-1	CSASDRVLGNQPQHF	TGCAGTGCTAGTGACAGGGTCCTTGGCAATCAGCCCCAGCATTTT
TRBJ1-2	-	-	TRBV10-3	CAIASYGETYGYTF	TGTGCCATTGCGAGTTATGGGGAAACCTATGGCTACACCTTC
TRBJ1-3	-	TRBD1	TRBV3-1/TRBV3-2	CASSPRTGTGNTIYF	TGTGCCAGCAGCCCCAGGACAGGGACTGGAAACACCATATATTTT
TRBJ2-7	-	-	TRBV7-2	CASSLGVGTGSEQYF	TGTGCCAGCAGCTTAGGCGTCGGTACAGGGAGTGAGCAGTACTTC
TRBJ1-6	-	-	TRBV6-1	CASSEILSSYNSPLHF	TGTGCCAGCAGTGAAATCCTAAGCTCCTATAATTCACCCCTCCACTTT
TRBJ1-4	few	TRBD1	TRBV2	CASSPTGGSEKLFF	TGTGCCAGCAGTCCCACAGGGGGTAGTGAAAAACTGTTTTTT
TRBJ2-5	-	-	TRBV29-1	CSLFYRDPQETQYF	TGCAGCCTATTCTACAGGGACCCCCAAGAGACCCAGTACTTC
TRBJ2-2	-	-	TRBV30	CAWSDTGELFF	TGTGCCTGGAGTGACACCGGGGAGCTGTTTTTT
TRBJ2-1	-	-	TRBV5-1	CASSYGGMSYNEQFF	TGCGCCAGCAGTTACGGCGGGATGTCCTACAATGAGCAGTTCTTC
TRBJ1-1	-	-	TRBV6-5	CASSYGTGVTEAFF	TGTGCCAGCAGTTACGGGACGGGGGTGACTGAAGCTTTCTTT
TRBJ2-2	once	TRBD1	TRBV28	CASSLDRGSSTGELFF	TGTGCCAGCAGTTTAGACAGGGGCTCTAGCACCGGGGAGCTGTTTTTT
TRBJ2-6	-	-	TRBV24-1	CATSDLDSTGANVLTF	TGTGCCACCAGTGATTTGGACAGCACTGGGGCCAACGTCCTGACTTTC
TRBJ2-7	-	-	TRBV18	CASSPQTRSYEQYF	TGTGCCAGCTCACCACAGACCAGAAGCTACGAGCAGTACTTC
TRBJ2-3	-	TRBD2	TRBV3-1/TRBV3-2	CASSQETSGAYTDTQYF	TGTGCCAGCAGCCAAGAGACTAGCGGAGCTTATACAGATACGCAGTATTTT